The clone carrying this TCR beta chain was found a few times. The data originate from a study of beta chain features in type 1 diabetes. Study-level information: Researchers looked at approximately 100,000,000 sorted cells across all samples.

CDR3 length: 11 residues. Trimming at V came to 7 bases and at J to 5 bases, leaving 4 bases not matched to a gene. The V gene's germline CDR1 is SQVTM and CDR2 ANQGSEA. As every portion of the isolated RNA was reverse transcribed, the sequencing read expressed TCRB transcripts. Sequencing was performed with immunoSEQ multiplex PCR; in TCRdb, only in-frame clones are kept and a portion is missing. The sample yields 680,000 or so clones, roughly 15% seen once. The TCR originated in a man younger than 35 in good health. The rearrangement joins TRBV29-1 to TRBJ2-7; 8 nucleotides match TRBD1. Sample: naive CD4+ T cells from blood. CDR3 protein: CSGGQAHEQYF. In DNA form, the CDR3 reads TGCAGCGGGGGACAGGCCCACGAGCAGTACTTC.